This T cell receptor beta chain was captured by sequencing in a study of breast tumors, draining lymph nodes, adjacent tissues. Whole-study findings and limits: Tumor TCR diversity was below lymph nodes but above nontumor tissue. Data fit most tumor T cells coming from lymph node, expanding in tumor.

The CDR3 extends over 14 amino acids. Germline V gene sequence: CDR1 KGHDR, CDR2 SFDVKD. The trim removed 12 bases at V and 0 bases at J, leaving 4 bases unmatched. Regarding this clonotype: No antigen is known for it.

One entry per CDR3 protein, called by TCRdb with MiXCR from the multiplex PCR reads. The data contain roughly 110,000 distinct CDR3 sequences, approximately 28% of them singletons. Breast cancer patients provided tissue from their axillary draining lymph nodes. The sequence was obtained from a female donor with breast cancer. Some clones in this sample may be carry-over from other donors' samples. V usage is TRBV24-1 and J usage is TRBJ2-2, with TRBD2 identical over 9 bases. The sequenced sample was axillary lymph node tissue. CDR3 nucleotide sequence: TGTGCCGGCGGGGGGGCACCGAACACCGGGGAGCTGTTTTTT. Protein product: CAGGGAPNTGELFF.